Listed here is a single TCR beta chain. This sample stems from a study of T cells in Graves' hyperthyroidism and ophthalmopathy. Regions amplified from RNA transcripts were the TCR beta CDR3 regions. Initially, a first-round RT-PCR of the TCR CDR3 employed the HTBI primer set. Using its own MiXCR run on the multiplex PCR reads, TCRdb lists one record per CDR3 protein. The top ten hold around a third of the sample, which has just under 750,000 distinct CDR3 sequences, approximately 36% seen once. The definition of stable Graves' hyperthyroidism was no ophthalmopathy progression within 18 months. This clonotype originated in a woman aged 40 to 55 with Graves' hyperthyroidism. The sequenced material came from blood.

CDR3 sequence (DNA): TGTGCCAGCAGCCAAGATGGGGTAGGGAGCTGGAACACCATATATTTT. As protein: CASSQDGVGSWNTIYF. This chain joins TRBV7-2 and TRBJ1-3; no reliable D call. Germline CDR1 SGHTA, CDR2 FQGNSA. V was pared by 5 bases and J by 7 bases, with 21 bases between. The CDR3 runs to 16 residues.